The rows below give T cell receptor beta chains drawn from one sample of a study of sequential checkpoint blockade in melanoma. The method was immunoSEQ multiplex PCR; TCRdb's version includes in-frame clones alone and lacks a portion of them. The repertoire consists of about 18,000 clones, with approximately 26% occurring once and the leading ten covering about 7.8%. The material was tumor tissue (inferred from file names), obtained from a patient given nivolumab and ipilimumab in sequence. The source is a human donor with melanoma. The CDR3 runs from the conserved cysteine through the conserved F or W. D genes are given only for firm matches. Some rows mark clone size as missing; the rest say once, few, many or name a class of expanded clone.

abundance	d_gene	v_gene	j_gene	CDR3nt	CDR3aa
.	TRBD2	TRBV15	TRBJ2-7	TGTGCCACCAGCAGAGGACTAGCGGGGGCCTACGAGCAGTACTTC	CATSRGLAGAYEQYF
many	.	TRBV7-4	TRBJ2-2	TGTGCCAGCAGCTTAACCGACACCGGGGAGCTGTTTTTT	CASSLTDTGELFF
.	TRBD1	TRBV9	TRBJ1-3	TGTGCCAGCAGCGGAGGGACAGGGAGCTCTGGAAACACCATATATTTT	CASSGGTGSSGNTIYF
.	TRBD2	TRBV5-1	TRBJ2-2	TGCGCCAGCAGGAGTTTTGCGGGAGTCTCCGGGGAGCTGTTTTTT	CASRSFAGVSGELFF
.	.	TRBV5-1	TRBJ1-6	TGCGCCAGCAGCCCGACCGGGACCCTTAGGTCCTATAATTCACCCCTCCACTTT	CASSPTGTLRSYNSPLHF
.	TRBD2	TRBV11-3	TRBJ2-7	TGTGCCAGCAGCCAATGGGAGGGCAGGGAAAGCGGTACGTCCTACGAGCAGTACTTC	CASSQWEGRESGTSYEQYF
.	TRBD1	TRBV14	TRBJ1-3	TGTGCCAGCAGCCAGTACAGGGGTTCAGGAAACACCATATATTTT	CASSQYRGSGNTIYF
few	.	TRBV28	TRBJ1-4	TGTGCCAGCAGTTCGGGGAGAAACGAAAAACTGTTTTTT	CASSSGRNEKLFF
.	TRBD1	TRBV9	TRBJ2-2	TGTGCCAGCGTTCAAACAGGGGGGAACACCGGGGAGCTGTTTTTT	CASVQTGGNTGELFF
.	.	TRBV6-8	TRBJ1-2	TGTGCCAGCACCGAGAGGGCCCCGGGGGGCTACACCTTC	CASTERAPGGYTF
many	.	TRBV4-1	TRBJ1-5	TGCGCCAGCAGCCACCTCGGTTTGGGGGGGGTCCTCTATCAGCCCCAGCATTTT	CASSHLGLGGVLYQPQHF
few	.	TRBV6-8	TRBJ2-5	TGTGCCAGCAGTCCCCAGGAGGCGGGGAAAGAGACCCAGTACTTC	CASSPQEAGKETQYF
.	TRBD1	TRBV5-1	TRBJ1-3	TGCGCCAGCAGCGAGACAGGGGGCGATGGAAACACCATATATTTT	CASSETGGDGNTIYF
few	.	TRBV11-3	TRBJ1-6	TGTGCCAGCAGCACAACTGCGCAGCGCAATTCACCCCTCCACTTT	CASSTTAQRNSPLHF
few	TRBD2	TRBV6-8	TRBJ2-3	TGTGCCAGCAGTAAGGGACTAGCGGGAGGGCCCACAGATACGCAGTATTTT	CASSKGLAGGPTDTQYF
few	TRBD2	TRBV11-3	TRBJ2-7	TGTGCCAGCAGCCCGCTATCTAGCGGGATAGAGCCCGAGCAGTACTTC	CASSPLSSGIEPEQYF
.	.	TRBV12-5	TRBJ1-5	TGTGCTAGTGGTCTCCCCCCGGGGCAGCCCCAGCATTTT	CASGLPPGQPQHF
once	.	TRBV14	TRBJ2-6	TGTGCCAGCAGCCTAGACACTGGAACGAGTGGGGCCAACGTCCTGACTTTC	CASSLDTGTSGANVLTF
.	.	TRBV5-1	TRBJ2-7	TGCGCCAGCAGCCCGGGACGGCTCCTCTACGAGCAGTACTTC	CASSPGRLLYEQYF
.	TRBD1	TRBV6-8	TRBJ1-4	TGTGCCAGCAGTTACTCGACCCTACAGTACAGGGGCGGGACTAATGAAAAACTGTTTTTT	CASSYSTLQYRGGTNEKLFF
few	.	TRBV11-3	TRBJ1-6	TGTGCCAGCAGCGAAACGGTGGGAGAGGGAGGTTCACCCCTCCACTTT	CASSETVGEGGSPLHF
.	TRBD1	TRBV11-3	TRBJ2-1	TGTGCCAGCAGCTTTTTGGGACAGGGTACCAATGAGCAGTTCTTC	CASSFLGQGTNEQFF
many	.	TRBV7-6	TRBJ2-7	TGTGCCAGCAGCCACGCCGGGACAACCTACGAGCAGTACTTC	CASSHAGTTYEQYF
.	TRBD1	TRBV7-1	TRBJ2-2	TGTGCCAGCAGCCCCCAGGGGGCCGGGGAGCTGTTTTTT	CASSPQGAGELFF
.	.	TRBV6-7	TRBJ2-3	TGTGCCAGCAGTGAACTGTGGAATTGGGATTTT	CASSELWNWDF
few	.	TRBV11-3	TRBJ2-7	TGTGCCAGCACCATAACCCTAAGCTCCTACGAGCAGTACTTC	CASTITLSSYEQYF
many	.	TRBV11-3	TRBJ2-3	TGTGCCAGCAGCTTGGGGCGAAGCACAGATACGCAGTATTTT	CASSLGRSTDTQYF
once	TRBD2	TRBV18	TRBJ2-3	TGTGCCAGCTCCCCAAGACTAGCGGAAAACACAGATACGCAGTATTTT	CASSPRLAENTDTQYF
many	.	TRBV6-8	TRBJ2-5	TGTGCCAGCACGTCTCGTATGGGAGGAGAGACCCAGTACTTC	CASTSRMGGETQYF
.	.	TRBV5-1	TRBJ1-3	TGCGCCAGCAGCCTAAATACAGGGAGCTCTGGAAACACCATATATTTT	CASSLNTGSSGNTIYF
.	TRBD1	TRBV7-4	TRBJ2-7	TGTGCCAGCAGCCAAGGACAGGGGACCTACGAGCAGTACTTC	CASSQGQGTYEQYF
few	TRBD2	TRBV10-3	TRBJ2-7	TGTGCCATCAGTGAGTCGAAGGGACTAGGCGCCTACGAGCAGTACTTC	CAISESKGLGAYEQYF
.	.	TRBV7-7	TRBJ2-3	TGTGCCAGCAGCTTAGGGAATAGGCCCCTTTCTAGCACAGATACGCAGTATTTT	CASSLGNRPLSSTDTQYF